This T cell receptor (beta chain) appears in the sequencing data of a study of control samples from healthy donors and cancer patients. This clone occurred once. Here immunoSEQ multiplex PCR was the method, and the copy in TCRdb shows in-frame clones only, minus some. The sample records about 170,000 clones, roughly 88% being singletons. The CDR3 totals 13 residues. With 4 bases removed from V and 1 base from J, the gap between germline ends came to 4 bases. Germline CDR1 is SNHLY and CDR2 is FYNNEI. This chain links TRBV2 with TRBJ1-4, with D unclear. Sequenced: blood. The source of this sequence is a young woman in good health. The CDR3 DNA reads TGTGCCAGCAGTGCGGAAACTAATGAAAAACTGTTTTTT. Its translation is CASSAETNEKLFF.